This TCR beta chain stems from a study of human T cells and chemical hapten exposure. Individual cDNA molecules had unique molecular identifiers attached to them by the library. TCRdb reanalysed the RACE reads using MiXCR and keeps one entry per CDR3 protein. The sample consists of 300,000 to 450,000 distinct CDR3 sequences, roughly 5% of them appearing once. This CDR3 has 13 residues. Germline V gene lookup returns CDR1 SNHLY and CDR2 FYNNEI. Study-wide findings and caveats: No alteration of TCRs above 1 in 1000 frequency was seen with DPC sensitization. Compared with pre-sensitization or healthy control sets, expanded TCRs clustered more.

This clonotype was picked up a small number of times. What it recognizes is unknown. A junction boundary mismatches the germline segment, possibly from a read error. This sample's time point: pre-sensitization, week 0. Noted treatment: therapeutic diphenylcyclopropenone sensitization with weekly scalp DPC. Patients had alopecia, were aged 18 to 70, and were not pregnant. This receptor was obtained from a woman aged 45-60 years with alopecia areata. Some clones in this sample may be carry-over from other donors' samples. The sample was whole blood, taken in connection with sensitization to the hapten diphenylcyclopropenone (DPC). The J gene is TRBJ1-5, the V gene TRBV2; possibly TRBD1 for D (6 bases). CDR3 sequence reads: CASREGRGQPQHF. The DNA of the CDR3 is TGTGCCAGCCGTGAAGGCAGGGGTCAGCCCCAGCATTTT.